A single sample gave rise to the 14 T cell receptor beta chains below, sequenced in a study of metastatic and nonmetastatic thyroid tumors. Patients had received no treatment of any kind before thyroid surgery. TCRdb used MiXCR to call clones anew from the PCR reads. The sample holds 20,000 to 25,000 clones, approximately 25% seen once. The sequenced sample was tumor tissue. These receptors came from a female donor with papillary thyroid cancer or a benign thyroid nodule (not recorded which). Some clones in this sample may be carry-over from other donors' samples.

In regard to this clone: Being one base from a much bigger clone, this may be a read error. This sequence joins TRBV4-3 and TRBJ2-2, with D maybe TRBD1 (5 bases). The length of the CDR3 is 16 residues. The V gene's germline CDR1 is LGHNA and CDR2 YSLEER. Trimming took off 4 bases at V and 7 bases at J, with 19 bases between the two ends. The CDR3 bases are TGCGCCAGCAGCCGTGCTGGGGCGGCCGCAATCGGGGAGCTGTTTTTT. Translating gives CASSRAGAAAIGELFF.

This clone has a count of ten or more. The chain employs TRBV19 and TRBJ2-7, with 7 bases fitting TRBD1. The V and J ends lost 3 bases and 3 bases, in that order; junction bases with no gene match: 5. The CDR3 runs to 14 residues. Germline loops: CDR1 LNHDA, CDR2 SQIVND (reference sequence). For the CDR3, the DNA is TGTGCCAGTAGTATTGAGACAGGGAACTACGAGCAGTACTTC. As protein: CASSIETGNYEQYF.

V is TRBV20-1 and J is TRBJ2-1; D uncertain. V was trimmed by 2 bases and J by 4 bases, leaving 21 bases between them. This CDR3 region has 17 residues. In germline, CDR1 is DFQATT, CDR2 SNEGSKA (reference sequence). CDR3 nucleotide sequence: TGCAGTGCTAGATCACTCAATAGCTGGGTCGTTTACAATGAGCAGTTCTTC. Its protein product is CSARSLNSWVVYNEQFF.

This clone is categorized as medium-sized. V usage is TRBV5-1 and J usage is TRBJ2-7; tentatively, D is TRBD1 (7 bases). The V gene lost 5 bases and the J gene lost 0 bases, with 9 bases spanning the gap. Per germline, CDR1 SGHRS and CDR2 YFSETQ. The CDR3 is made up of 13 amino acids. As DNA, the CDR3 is TGCGCCAGCAGGGAGGGGGCCTCCTACGAGCAGTACTTC. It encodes CASREGASYEQYF. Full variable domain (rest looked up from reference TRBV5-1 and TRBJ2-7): KAGVTQTPRYLIKTRGQQVTLSCSPISGHRSVSWYQQTPGQGLQFLFEYFSETQRNKGNFPGRFSGRQFSNSRSEMNVSTLELGDSALYLCASREGASYEQYFGPGTRLTVT.

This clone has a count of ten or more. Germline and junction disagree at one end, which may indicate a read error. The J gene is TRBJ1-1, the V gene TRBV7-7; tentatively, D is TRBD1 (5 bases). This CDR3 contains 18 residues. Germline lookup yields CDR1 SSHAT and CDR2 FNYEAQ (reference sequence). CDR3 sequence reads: CASSLPHPGRVSNTEAFF. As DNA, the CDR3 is TGTGCTAGCAGCTTACCCCATCCAGGGCGGGTAAGTAACACTGAAGCTTTCTTT.

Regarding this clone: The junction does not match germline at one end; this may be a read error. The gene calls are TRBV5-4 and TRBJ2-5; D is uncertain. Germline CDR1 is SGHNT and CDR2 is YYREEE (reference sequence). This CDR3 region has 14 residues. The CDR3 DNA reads TGCGCCAGCAGCTTGGGCCAGTCCCAAGAGACCCAGTACTTC. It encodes CASSLGQSQETQYF. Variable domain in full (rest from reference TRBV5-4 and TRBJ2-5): ETGVTQSPTHLIKTRGQQVTLRCSSQSGHNTVSWYQQALGQGPQFIFQYYREEENGRGNFPPRFSGLQFPNYSSELNVNALELDDSALYLCASSLGQSQETQYFGPGTRLLVL.

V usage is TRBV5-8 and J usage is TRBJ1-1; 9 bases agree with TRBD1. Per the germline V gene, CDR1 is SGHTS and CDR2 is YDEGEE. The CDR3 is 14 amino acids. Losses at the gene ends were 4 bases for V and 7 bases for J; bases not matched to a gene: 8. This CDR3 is CASSPTGTGSEAFF. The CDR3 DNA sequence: TGTGCCAGCAGCCCTACGGGGACAGGGAGTGAAGCTTTCTTT.

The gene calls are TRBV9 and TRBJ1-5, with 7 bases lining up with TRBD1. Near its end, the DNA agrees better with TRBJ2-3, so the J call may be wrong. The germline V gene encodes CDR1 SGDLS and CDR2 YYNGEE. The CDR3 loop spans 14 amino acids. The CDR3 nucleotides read TGTGCCAGCAGCCGAGGACAGGCGGCTCATCCCCAGTATTTT. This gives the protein CASSRGQAAHPQYF.

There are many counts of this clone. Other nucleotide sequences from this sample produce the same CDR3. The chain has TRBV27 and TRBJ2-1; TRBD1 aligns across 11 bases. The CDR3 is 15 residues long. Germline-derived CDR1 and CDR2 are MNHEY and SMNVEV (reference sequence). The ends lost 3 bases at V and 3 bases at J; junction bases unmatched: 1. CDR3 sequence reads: CASSLGTGGYNEQFF. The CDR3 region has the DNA TGTGCCAGCAGTTTGGGGACAGGGGGCTACAATGAGCAGTTCTTC.

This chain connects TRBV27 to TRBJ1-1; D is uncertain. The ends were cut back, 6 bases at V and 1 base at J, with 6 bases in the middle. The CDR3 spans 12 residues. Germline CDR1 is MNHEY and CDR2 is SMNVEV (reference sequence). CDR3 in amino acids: CASRTANTEAFF. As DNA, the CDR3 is TGTGCCAGCAGAACAGCGAACACTGAAGCTTTCTTT.

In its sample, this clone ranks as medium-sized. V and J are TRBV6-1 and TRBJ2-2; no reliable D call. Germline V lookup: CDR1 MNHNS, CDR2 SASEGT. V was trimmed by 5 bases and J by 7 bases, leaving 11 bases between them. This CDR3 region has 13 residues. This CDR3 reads CASSHHRSGELFF. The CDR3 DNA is TGTGCCAGCAGTCATCACCGAAGCGGGGAGCTGTTTTTT.

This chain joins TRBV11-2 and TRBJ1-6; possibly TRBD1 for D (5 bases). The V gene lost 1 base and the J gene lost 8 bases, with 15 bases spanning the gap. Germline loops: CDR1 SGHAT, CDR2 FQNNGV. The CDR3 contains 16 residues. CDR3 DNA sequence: TGTGCCAGCAGCTTAGGTAGGGGCAGAGTGGATTCACCCCTCCACTTT. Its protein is CASSLGRGRVDSPLHF.

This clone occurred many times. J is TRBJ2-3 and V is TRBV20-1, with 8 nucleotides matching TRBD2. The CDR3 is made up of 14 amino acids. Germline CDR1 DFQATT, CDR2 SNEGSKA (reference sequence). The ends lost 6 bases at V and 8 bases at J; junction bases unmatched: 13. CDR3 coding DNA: TGCAGTGCCTCCGGGACTAGGATCTTCAGTACGCAGTATTTT. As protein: CSASGTRIFSTQYF.

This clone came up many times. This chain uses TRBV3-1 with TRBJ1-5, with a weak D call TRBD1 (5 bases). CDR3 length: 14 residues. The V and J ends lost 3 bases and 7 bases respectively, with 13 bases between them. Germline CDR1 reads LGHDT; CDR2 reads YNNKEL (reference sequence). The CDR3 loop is CASSQGEGWQPQHF. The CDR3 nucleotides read TGTGCCAGCAGCCAGGGGGAAGGGTGGCAGCCCCAGCATTTT.